A selection of T cell receptor beta chains follows, all from one sample in a study of OX40 agonist ivuxolimab in advanced cancers. This table comes from immunoSEQ multiplex PCR, and its TCRdb copy is limited to in-frame clones, with some not included. Among tens of thousands of clones listed, roughly 86% were seen once. The sequencing here drew on CD4+ or CD8+ T cells sorted from blood, taken in a trial of the OX40 agonist ivuxolimab. The receptors derive from an adult with an advanced solid tumor such as melanoma, head and neck, liver or kidney cancer. CDR3s include the opening cysteine and the closing phenylalanine or tryptophan. D genes are given only for firm matches. Size tells how often a clone was seen (once, few, many) or the class of an expanded clone, and some rows leave it out.

d_gene: NA; abundance: NA; j_gene: TRBJ2-2; v_gene: TRBV9; CDR3nt: TGTGCCAGCAGCGTAGTTGACACCGGGGAGCTGTTTTTT; CDR3aa: CASSVVDTGELFF
d_gene: TRBD2; abundance: NA; j_gene: TRBJ2-1; v_gene: TRBV19; CDR3nt: TGTGCCAGTAAGCTAGCGGGCAACAATGAGCAGTTCTTC; CDR3aa: CASKLAGNNEQFF
d_gene: NA; abundance: NA; j_gene: TRBJ1-1; v_gene: TRBV11-2; CDR3nt: TGTGCCAGCAGCTTAAGTCCAGGCCCGAACACTGAAGCTTTCTTT; CDR3aa: CASSLSPGPNTEAFF
d_gene: TRBD2; abundance: NA; j_gene: TRBJ2-1; v_gene: TRBV19; CDR3nt: TGTGCCAGTAACCCCTCTGAGCGGGACCTGGGTTCCTACAATGAGCAGTTCTTC; CDR3aa: CASNPSERDLGSYNEQFF
d_gene: TRBD2; abundance: NA; j_gene: TRBJ2-7; v_gene: TRBV27; CDR3nt: TGTGCCAGCAGTCCTCTAGCGGGAGGGATTTATGAGCAGTACTTC; CDR3aa: CASSPLAGGIYEQYF
d_gene: NA; abundance: NA; j_gene: TRBJ1-3; v_gene: TRBV29-1; CDR3nt: TGCAGCGTTGAACAGGGTTTTGCTGGAAACACCATATATTTT; CDR3aa: CSVEQGFAGNTIYF
d_gene: NA; abundance: NA; j_gene: TRBJ1-3; v_gene: TRBV11-2; CDR3nt: TGTGCCGACCGTGGCTCTGGAAACACCATATATTTT; CDR3aa: CADRGSGNTIYF
d_gene: NA; abundance: NA; j_gene: TRBJ2-2; v_gene: TRBV30; CDR3nt: TGTGCCTGCCCCTATCTTCAGGGGATCGGGGAGCTGTTTTTT; CDR3aa: CACPYLQGIGELFF
d_gene: NA; abundance: NA; j_gene: TRBJ2-7; v_gene: TRBV9; CDR3nt: TGTGCCAGCAGCGGTGGAGTTTCGAGCTCCTACGAGCAGTACTTC; CDR3aa: CASSGGVSSSYEQYF
d_gene: TRBD1; abundance: NA; j_gene: TRBJ2-1; v_gene: TRBV5-1; CDR3nt: TGCGCCAGCAGCTCTTGGACAGGGATTAAGGATGAGCAGTTCTTC; CDR3aa: CASSSWTGIKDEQFF
d_gene: TRBD2; abundance: few; j_gene: TRBJ2-1; v_gene: TRBV27; CDR3nt: TGTGCCAGCAGTTTTGAGGGGTTAGGCGGGAGTTCCTACAATGAGCAGTTCTTC; CDR3aa: CASSFEGLGGSSYNEQFF
d_gene: TRBD1; abundance: NA; j_gene: TRBJ2-4; v_gene: TRBV7-9; CDR3nt: TGTGCCAGCAGCTTAGGACAGGGATGGAACATTCAGTACTTC; CDR3aa: CASSLGQGWNIQYF
d_gene: NA; abundance: NA; j_gene: TRBJ2-5; v_gene: TRBV19; CDR3nt: TGTGCCAGTAATACAGGCCAGGGAGAGACCCAGTACTTC; CDR3aa: CASNTGQGETQYF
d_gene: NA; abundance: NA; j_gene: TRBJ2-3; v_gene: TRBV5-1; CDR3nt: TGCGCCAGCAGCTTACCCACAGATACGCAGTATTTT; CDR3aa: CASSLPTDTQYF
d_gene: TRBD2; abundance: once; j_gene: TRBJ2-1; v_gene: TRBV19; CDR3nt: TGTGCCAGTAGCCGAGGTGGAGCGGGAGGGCTCAATAATGAGCAGTTCTTC; CDR3aa: CASSRGGAGGLNNEQFF
d_gene: NA; abundance: NA; j_gene: TRBJ2-1; v_gene: TRBV21-1; CDR3nt: TGTGCCAGCAGCACCCCTCGTGGAGCGGGAGGCTCCTACAATGAGCAGTTCTTC; CDR3aa: CASSTPRGAGGSYNEQFF
d_gene: NA; abundance: NA; j_gene: TRBJ1-1; v_gene: TRBV2; CDR3nt: TGTGCCAGCAGTGGGATTAGGGTGGATAGCACTGAAGCTTTCTTT; CDR3aa: CASSGIRVDSTEAFF
d_gene: NA; abundance: NA; j_gene: TRBJ1-2; v_gene: TRBV6-1; CDR3nt: TGTGCCAGCACTCAAGGGGGAACTAACTATGGCTACACCTTC; CDR3aa: CASTQGGTNYGYTF
d_gene: TRBD1; abundance: NA; j_gene: TRBJ2-2; v_gene: TRBV5-1; CDR3nt: TGCGCCAGCAGCTTCCAAGGCCCGCCCGGGACAGGGGTAAACGGGGAGCTGTTTTTT; CDR3aa: CASSFQGPPGTGVNGELFF
d_gene: NA; abundance: medium-sized; j_gene: TRBJ2-7; v_gene: TRBV6-1; CDR3nt: TGTGCCAGCCTTCGAACCTACGAGCAGTACTTC; CDR3aa: CASLRTYEQYF
d_gene: TRBD1; abundance: NA; j_gene: TRBJ2-2; v_gene: TRBV9; CDR3nt: TGTGCCAGCAGCGCCAAGACAGGGACCACCGGGGAGCTGTTTTTT; CDR3aa: CASSAKTGTTGELFF
d_gene: NA; abundance: NA; j_gene: TRBJ1-5; v_gene: TRBV28; CDR3nt: TGTGCCAGCAGCCAGAAGCAGGTCGGTAGTCAGCCCCAGCATTTT; CDR3aa: CASSQKQVGSQPQHF
d_gene: NA; abundance: NA; j_gene: TRBJ2-5; v_gene: TRBV9; CDR3nt: TGTGCCAGCACCAAAACCGCTGCTGACGGATGGACCCAGTACTTC; CDR3aa: CASTKTAADGWTQYF
d_gene: NA; abundance: NA; j_gene: TRBJ2-1; v_gene: TRBV2; CDR3nt: TGTGCCAGCAGTGAAAAGGGACCTTCCCTTTTCTTATCCTACAATGAGCAGTTCTTC; CDR3aa: CASSEKGPSLFLSYNEQFF
d_gene: NA; abundance: NA; j_gene: TRBJ2-4; v_gene: TRBV15; CDR3nt: TGTGCCACCAGCAGAGATCTGGGCGGGGCAGACATTCAGTACTTC; CDR3aa: CATSRDLGGADIQYF
d_gene: TRBD1; abundance: NA; j_gene: TRBJ2-1; v_gene: TRBV30; CDR3nt: TGTGCCTGGAGTGTGGGGACAGGGGGCTCGCAGTTCTTC; CDR3aa: CAWSVGTGGSQFF
d_gene: NA; abundance: NA; j_gene: TRBJ2-1; v_gene: TRBV7-2; CDR3nt: TGTGCCAGCAGCTTAGAATGGGGACCCAACAATGAGCAGTTCTTC; CDR3aa: CASSLEWGPNNEQFF
d_gene: NA; abundance: once; j_gene: TRBJ2-7; v_gene: TRBV6-6; CDR3nt: TGTGCCAGCAGTTATGAAGGCGGCAGGGGTCCCTACGAGCAGTACTTC; CDR3aa: CASSYEGGRGPYEQYF
d_gene: TRBD1; abundance: NA; j_gene: TRBJ2-3; v_gene: TRBV2; CDR3nt: TGTGCCAGCAGCTGGGGACAGCCCACAGATACGCAGTATTTT; CDR3aa: CASSWGQPTDTQYF
d_gene: NA; abundance: NA; j_gene: TRBJ2-1; v_gene: TRBV2; CDR3nt: TGTGCCAGCAGTCTGGCCAGGGTGAATGAGCAGTTCTTC; CDR3aa: CASSLARVNEQFF
d_gene: TRBD1; abundance: NA; j_gene: TRBJ2-7; v_gene: TRBV4-1; CDR3nt: TGCGCCAGCAGCCAGGGCAGGGGGAGCGAGCAGTACTTC; CDR3aa: CASSQGRGSEQYF
d_gene: NA; abundance: NA; j_gene: TRBJ2-1; v_gene: TRBV29-1; CDR3nt: TGCAGCGTTCTTGCCTCGATTGAACATGAGCAGTTCTTC; CDR3aa: CSVLASIEHEQFF
d_gene: NA; abundance: NA; j_gene: TRBJ1-5; v_gene: TRBV5-4; CDR3nt: TGTGCCAGCAGCCCAGGTGGAGGGAGCAATCAGCCCCAGCATTTT; CDR3aa: CASSPGGGSNQPQHF
d_gene: NA; abundance: NA; j_gene: TRBJ2-1; v_gene: TRBV7-2; CDR3nt: TGTGCCAGCAGCTCTCCCGGGACCACCCCCTACAATGAGCAGTTCTTC; CDR3aa: CASSSPGTTPYNEQFF
d_gene: NA; abundance: NA; j_gene: TRBJ2-3; v_gene: TRBV25-1; CDR3nt: TGTGCCAGCAGTAATCAAAGAGGCGCAGATACGCAGTATTTT; CDR3aa: CASSNQRGADTQYF
d_gene: NA; abundance: NA; j_gene: TRBJ1-5; v_gene: TRBV30; CDR3nt: TGTGCCTGGAGTCCAGAGGGCAATCAGCCCCAGCATTTT; CDR3aa: CAWSPEGNQPQHF
d_gene: NA; abundance: few; j_gene: TRBJ1-2; v_gene: TRBV18; CDR3nt: TGTGCCAGCTCACCCCCCGACAGCGGCTATGGCTACACCTTC; CDR3aa: CASSPPDSGYGYTF
d_gene: NA; abundance: NA; j_gene: TRBJ2-7; v_gene: TRBV7-2; CDR3nt: TGTGCCAGCAGCTTTGCAGGGTTTTACGAGCAGTACTTC; CDR3aa: CASSFAGFYEQYF
d_gene: TRBD1; abundance: few; j_gene: TRBJ1-1; v_gene: TRBV27; CDR3nt: TGTGCCAGCAGTATATCCGGACAGGGTAACACTGAAGCTTTCTTT; CDR3aa: CASSISGQGNTEAFF
d_gene: TRBD1; abundance: NA; j_gene: TRBJ2-4; v_gene: TRBV19; CDR3nt: TGTGCCAGTAGTATCCCGACAGGGAAAAACATTCAGTACTTC; CDR3aa: CASSIPTGKNIQYF
d_gene: TRBD1; abundance: NA; j_gene: TRBJ1-5; v_gene: TRBV28; CDR3nt: TGTGCCAGCAGCTCGGGACAGGGGGCGAGTCAGCCCCAGCATTTT; CDR3aa: CASSSGQGASQPQHF
d_gene: NA; abundance: few; j_gene: TRBJ2-2; v_gene: TRBV4-1; CDR3nt: TGCGCCAGCAGCCAAGAAGGGCAGGGAGTGGTGGGTCACGGGGAGCTGTTTTTT; CDR3aa: CASSQEGQGVVGHGELFF